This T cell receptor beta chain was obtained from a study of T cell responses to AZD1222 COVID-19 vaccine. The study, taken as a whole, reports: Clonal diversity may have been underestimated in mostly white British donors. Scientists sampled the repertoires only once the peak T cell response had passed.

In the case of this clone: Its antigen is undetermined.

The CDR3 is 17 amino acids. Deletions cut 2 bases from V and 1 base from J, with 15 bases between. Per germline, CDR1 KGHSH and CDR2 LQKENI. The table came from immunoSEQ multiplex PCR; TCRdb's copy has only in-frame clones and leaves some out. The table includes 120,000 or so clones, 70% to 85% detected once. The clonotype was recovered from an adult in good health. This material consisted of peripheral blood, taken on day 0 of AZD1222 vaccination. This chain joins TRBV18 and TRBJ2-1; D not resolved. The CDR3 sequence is CASSPYAARRSYNEQFF. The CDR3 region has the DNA TGTGCCAGCTCACCATATGCGGCGCGTAGGTCCTACAATGAGCAGTTCTTC. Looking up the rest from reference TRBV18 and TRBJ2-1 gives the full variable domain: NAGVMQNPRHLVRRRGQEARLRCSPMKGHSHVYWYRQLPEEGLKFMVYLQKENIIDESGMPKERFSAEFPKEGPSILRIQQVVRGDSAAYFCASSPYAARRSYNEQFFGPGTRLTVL.